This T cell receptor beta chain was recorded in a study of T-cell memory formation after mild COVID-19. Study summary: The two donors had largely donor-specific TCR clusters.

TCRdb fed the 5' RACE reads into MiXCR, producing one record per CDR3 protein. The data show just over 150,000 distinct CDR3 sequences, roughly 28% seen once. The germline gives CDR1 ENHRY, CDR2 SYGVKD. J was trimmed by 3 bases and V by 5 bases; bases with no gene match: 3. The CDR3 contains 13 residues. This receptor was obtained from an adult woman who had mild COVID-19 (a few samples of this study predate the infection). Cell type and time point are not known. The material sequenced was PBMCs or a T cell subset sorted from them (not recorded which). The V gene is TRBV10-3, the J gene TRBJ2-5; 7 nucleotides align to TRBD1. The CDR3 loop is CAISSGTEETQYF. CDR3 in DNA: TGTGCCATCAGTTCCGGGACAGAAGAGACCCAGTACTTC.